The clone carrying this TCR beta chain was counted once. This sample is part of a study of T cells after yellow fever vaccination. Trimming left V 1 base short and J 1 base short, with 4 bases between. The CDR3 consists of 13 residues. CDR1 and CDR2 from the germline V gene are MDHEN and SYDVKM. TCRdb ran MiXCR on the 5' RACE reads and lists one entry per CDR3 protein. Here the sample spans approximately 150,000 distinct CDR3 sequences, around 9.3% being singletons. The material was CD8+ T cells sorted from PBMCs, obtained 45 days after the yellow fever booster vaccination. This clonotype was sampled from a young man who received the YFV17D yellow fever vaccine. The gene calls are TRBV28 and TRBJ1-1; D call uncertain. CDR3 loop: CASSLLKNTEAFF. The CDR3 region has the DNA TGTGCCAGCAGTTTATTAAAGAACACTGAAGCTTTCTTT.